This section outlines one T cell receptor beta chain sequence together with its context. This entry comes from a study of control samples from healthy donors and cancer patients. The CDR3 is made up of 15 amino acids. Germline V gene lookup returns CDR1 SGHKS and CDR2 YYEKEE (reference sequence). V lost 1 base and J lost 6; bases outside the gene matches: 5. Produced via immunoSEQ multiplex PCR; TCRdb's table is partial and in-frame only. The repertoire holds around 70,000 clones, with roughly 86% as singletons. The clonotype originates from a woman aged 45 to 65 with head and neck cancer. The sample taken for sequencing was PBMCs. The chain couples TRBV5-5 to TRBJ2-2; TRBD2 matches 8 bases. CDR3 amino acids: CASSLRGGRAGELFF. DNA of the CDR3: TGTGCCAGCAGCTTGCGGGGGGGCCGGGCCGGGGAGCTGTTTTTT.